The clone carrying this TCR beta chain was detected a few times. Its antigen remains unknown. V was shortened by 4 bases and J by 0 bases, with 7 bases between the two germline ends. Germline lookup yields CDR1 SNHLY and CDR2 FYNNEI. The CDR3 loop spans 15 amino acids. The record originates from a study of blood T cells in healthy people across ages. Primed by a sample-barcoded 5' primer and a J-beta primer mix, a second PCR proceeded for 7 to 11 cycles. TCRdb redid the calling of the 5' RACE reads with MiXCR, one entry per CDR3 protein. The table has 1.5 million or so distinct CDR3 sequences, about 40% seen once. Broader study findings: Those diversity estimates obtained from one million T cells were thought to be underestimates. Donors of long life had a larger count of naive CD4+ cells and greater diversity than aged donors. Per million T cells, the diversity of TCR beta decreased roughly linearly as age advanced.

The material sequenced was blood. This receptor was identified in a woman aged 18-35 years in good health. The rearrangement joins TRBV2 to TRBJ2-6, with D unclear. CDR3 nucleotides: TGTGCCAGCAGTGGGCAGAGCTCTGGGGCCAACGTCCTGACTTTC. Amino acid sequence: CASSGQSSGANVLTF.